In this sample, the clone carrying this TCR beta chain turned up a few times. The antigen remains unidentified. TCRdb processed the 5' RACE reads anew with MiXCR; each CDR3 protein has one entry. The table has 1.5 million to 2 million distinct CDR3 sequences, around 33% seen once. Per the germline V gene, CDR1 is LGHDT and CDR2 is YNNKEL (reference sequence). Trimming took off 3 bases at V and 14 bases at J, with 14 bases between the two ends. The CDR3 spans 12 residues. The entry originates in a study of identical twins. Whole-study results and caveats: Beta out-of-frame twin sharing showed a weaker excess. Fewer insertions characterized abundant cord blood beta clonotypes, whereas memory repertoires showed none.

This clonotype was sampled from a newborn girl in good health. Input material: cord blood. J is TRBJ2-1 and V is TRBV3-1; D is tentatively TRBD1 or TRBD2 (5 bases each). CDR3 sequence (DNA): TGTGCCAGCAGCCAGGTGGGGGAGAGGGAGTTCTTC. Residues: CASSQVGEREFF.